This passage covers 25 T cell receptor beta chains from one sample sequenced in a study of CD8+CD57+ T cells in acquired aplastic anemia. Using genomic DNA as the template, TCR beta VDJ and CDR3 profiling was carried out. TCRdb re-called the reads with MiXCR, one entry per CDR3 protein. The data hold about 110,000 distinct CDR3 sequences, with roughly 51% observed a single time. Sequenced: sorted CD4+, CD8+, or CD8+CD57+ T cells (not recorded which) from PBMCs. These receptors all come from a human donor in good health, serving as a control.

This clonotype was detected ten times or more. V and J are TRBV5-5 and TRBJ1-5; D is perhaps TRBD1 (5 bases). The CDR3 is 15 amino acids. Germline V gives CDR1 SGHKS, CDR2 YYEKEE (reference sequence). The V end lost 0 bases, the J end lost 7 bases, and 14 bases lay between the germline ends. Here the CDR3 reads CASSLDPGLGQPQHF. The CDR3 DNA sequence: TGTGCCAGCAGCTTGGATCCAGGGTTGGGCCAGCCCCAGCATTTT.

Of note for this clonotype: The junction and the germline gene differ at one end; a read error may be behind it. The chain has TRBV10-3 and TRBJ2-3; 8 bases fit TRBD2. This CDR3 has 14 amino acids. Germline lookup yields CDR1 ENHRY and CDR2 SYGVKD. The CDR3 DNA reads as TGTGCCATCAGTGAGCGGGGGGGCACAGATACGCGGTATTTT. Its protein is CAISERGGTDTRYF.

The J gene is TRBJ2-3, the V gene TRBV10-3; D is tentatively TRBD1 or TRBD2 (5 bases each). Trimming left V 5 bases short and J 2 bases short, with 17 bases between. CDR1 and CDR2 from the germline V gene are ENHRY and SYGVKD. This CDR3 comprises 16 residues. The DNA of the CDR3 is TGTGCCATCAGTTACCCAGCAGGGACCTACACAGATACGCAGTATTTT. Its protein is CAISYPAGTYTDTQYF.

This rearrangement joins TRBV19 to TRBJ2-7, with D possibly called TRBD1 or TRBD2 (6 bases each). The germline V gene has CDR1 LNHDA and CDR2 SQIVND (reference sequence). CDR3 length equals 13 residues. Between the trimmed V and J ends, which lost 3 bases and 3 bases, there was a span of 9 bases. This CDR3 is CASSIGGHYEQYF. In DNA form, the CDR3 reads TGTGCCAGTAGTATCGGGGGACACTACGAGCAGTACTTC. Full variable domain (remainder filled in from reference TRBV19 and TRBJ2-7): DGGITQSPKYLFRKEGQNVTLSCEQNLNHDAMYWYRQDPGQGLRLIYYSQIVNDFQKGDIAEGYSVSREKKESFPLTVTSAQKNPTAFYLCASSIGGHYEQYFGPGTRLTVT.

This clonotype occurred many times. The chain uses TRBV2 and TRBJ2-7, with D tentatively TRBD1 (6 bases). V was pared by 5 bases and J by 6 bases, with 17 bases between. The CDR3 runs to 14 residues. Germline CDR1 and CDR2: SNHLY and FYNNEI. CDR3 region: CASSIGQGIVEQYF. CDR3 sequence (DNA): TGTGCCAGCAGTATCGGTCAGGGGATCGTCGAGCAGTACTTC.

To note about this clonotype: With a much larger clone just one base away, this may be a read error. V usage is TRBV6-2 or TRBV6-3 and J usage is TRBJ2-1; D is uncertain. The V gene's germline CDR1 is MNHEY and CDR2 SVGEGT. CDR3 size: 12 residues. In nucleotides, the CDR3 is TGTGCCAGCAGTTACGGCTACAATGACCAGTTCTTC. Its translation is CASSYGYNDQFF.

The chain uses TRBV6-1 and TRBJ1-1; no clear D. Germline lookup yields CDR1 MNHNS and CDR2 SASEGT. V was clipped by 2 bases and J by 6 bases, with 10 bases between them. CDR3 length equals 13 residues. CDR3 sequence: CASSELNLAEAFF. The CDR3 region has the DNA TGTGCCAGCAGTGAATTAAATTTAGCTGAAGCTTTCTTT.

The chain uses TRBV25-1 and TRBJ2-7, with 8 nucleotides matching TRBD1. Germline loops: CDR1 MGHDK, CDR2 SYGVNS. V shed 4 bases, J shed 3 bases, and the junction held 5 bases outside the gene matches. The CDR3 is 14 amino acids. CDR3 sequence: CASSGQGALYEQYF. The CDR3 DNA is TGTGCCAGCAGTGGGCAGGGGGCCCTCTACGAGCAGTACTTC.

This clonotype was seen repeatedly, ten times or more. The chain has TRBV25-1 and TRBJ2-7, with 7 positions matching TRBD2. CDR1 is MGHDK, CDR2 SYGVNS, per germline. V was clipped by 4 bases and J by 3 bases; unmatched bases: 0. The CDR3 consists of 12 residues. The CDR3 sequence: CASSGGGYEQYF. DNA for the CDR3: TGTGCCAGCAGTGGGGGGGGCTACGAGCAGTACTTC.

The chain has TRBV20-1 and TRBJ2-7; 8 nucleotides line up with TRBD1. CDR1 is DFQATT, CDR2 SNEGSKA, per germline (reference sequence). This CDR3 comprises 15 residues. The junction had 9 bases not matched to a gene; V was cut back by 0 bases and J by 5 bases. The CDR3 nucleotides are TGCAGTGCTAGAGATAGCCGGACAGGGTCCCACGAGCAGTACTTC. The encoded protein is CSARDSRTGSHEQYF.

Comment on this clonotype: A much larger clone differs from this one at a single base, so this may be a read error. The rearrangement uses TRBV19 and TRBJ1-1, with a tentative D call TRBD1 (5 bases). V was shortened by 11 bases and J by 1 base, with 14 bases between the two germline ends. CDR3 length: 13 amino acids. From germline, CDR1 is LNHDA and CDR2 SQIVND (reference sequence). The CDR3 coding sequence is TGTGCCGGTTGTTACGGGGGGAACACTGAAGCTTTCTTT. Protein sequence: CAGCYGGNTEAFF.

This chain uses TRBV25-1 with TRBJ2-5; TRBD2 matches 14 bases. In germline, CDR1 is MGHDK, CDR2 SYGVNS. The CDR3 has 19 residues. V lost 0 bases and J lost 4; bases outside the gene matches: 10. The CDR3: CASSEYMGLAGVRPETQYF. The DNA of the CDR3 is TGTGCCAGCAGTGAATACATGGGACTAGCGGGAGTCCGTCCAGAGACCCAGTACTTC.

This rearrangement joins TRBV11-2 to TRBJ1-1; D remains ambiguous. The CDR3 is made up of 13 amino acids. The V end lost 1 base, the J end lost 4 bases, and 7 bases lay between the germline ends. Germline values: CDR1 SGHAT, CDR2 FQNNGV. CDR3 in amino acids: CASSLAAITEAFF. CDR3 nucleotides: TGTGCCAGCAGCTTAGCAGCGATCACTGAAGCTTTCTTT.

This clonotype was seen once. The CDR3 nucleotides read TGTGCCACCAGCAGAGGGACGGCCCCTCGGACCCAGTACTTC. Translating gives CATSRGTAPRTQYF. The chain is built from TRBV15 and TRBJ2-5; D uncertain. Germline CDR1 reads LNHNV; CDR2 reads YYDKDF (reference sequence). CDR3 length equals 14 residues. Between the trimmed V and J ends, which lost 1 base and 7 bases, there was a span of 13 bases.

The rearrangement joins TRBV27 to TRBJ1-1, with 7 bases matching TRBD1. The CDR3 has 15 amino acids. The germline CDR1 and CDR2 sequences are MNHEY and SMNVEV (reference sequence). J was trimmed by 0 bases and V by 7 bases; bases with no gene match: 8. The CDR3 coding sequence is TGTGCCAGCACTCCTAGACAGGGCATGAACACTGAAGCTTTCTTT. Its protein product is CASTPRQGMNTEAFF.

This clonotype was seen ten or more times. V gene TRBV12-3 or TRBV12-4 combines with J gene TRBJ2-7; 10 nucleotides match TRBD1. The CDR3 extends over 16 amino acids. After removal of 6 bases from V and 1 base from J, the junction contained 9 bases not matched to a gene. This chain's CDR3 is CASSHSTGGPSYEQYF. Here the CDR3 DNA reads TGTGCCAGCAGCCACTCGACAGGGGGCCCTTCCTACGAGCAGTACTTC.

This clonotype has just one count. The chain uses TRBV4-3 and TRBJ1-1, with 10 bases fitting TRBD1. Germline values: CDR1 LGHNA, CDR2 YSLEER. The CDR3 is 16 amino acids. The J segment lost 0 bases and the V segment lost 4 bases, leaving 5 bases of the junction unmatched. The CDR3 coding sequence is TGCGCCAGCAGCCCGGGACAGGGGCTCATGAACACTGAAGCTTTCTTT. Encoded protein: CASSPGQGLMNTEAFF.

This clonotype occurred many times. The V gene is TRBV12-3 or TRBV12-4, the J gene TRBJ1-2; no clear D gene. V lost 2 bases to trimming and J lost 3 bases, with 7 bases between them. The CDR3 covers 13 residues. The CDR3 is CASSLSGDYGYTF. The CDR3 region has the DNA TGTGCCAGCAGTTTAAGCGGGGACTATGGCTACACCTTC.

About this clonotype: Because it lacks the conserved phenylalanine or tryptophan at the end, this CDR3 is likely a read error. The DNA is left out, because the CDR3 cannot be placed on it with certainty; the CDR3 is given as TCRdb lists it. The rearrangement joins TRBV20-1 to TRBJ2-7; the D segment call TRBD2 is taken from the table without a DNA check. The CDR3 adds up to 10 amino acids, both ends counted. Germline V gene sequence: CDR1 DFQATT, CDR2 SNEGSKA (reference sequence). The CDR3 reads CSARDIGRSS.

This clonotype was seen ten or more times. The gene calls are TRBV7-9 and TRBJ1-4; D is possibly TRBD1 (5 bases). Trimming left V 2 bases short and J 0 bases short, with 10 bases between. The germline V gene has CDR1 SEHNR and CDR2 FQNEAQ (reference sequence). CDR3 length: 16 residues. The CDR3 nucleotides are TGTGCCAGCAGCTTATCGGGGGAGGCAACTAATGAAAAACTGTTTTTT. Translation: CASSLSGEATNEKLFF. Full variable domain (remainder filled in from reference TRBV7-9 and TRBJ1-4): DTGVSQNPRHKITKRGQNVTFRCDPISEHNRLYWYRQTLGQGPEFLTYFQNEAQLEKSRLLSDRFSAERPKGSFSTLEIQRTEQGDSAMYLCASSLSGEATNEKLFFGSGTQLSVL.

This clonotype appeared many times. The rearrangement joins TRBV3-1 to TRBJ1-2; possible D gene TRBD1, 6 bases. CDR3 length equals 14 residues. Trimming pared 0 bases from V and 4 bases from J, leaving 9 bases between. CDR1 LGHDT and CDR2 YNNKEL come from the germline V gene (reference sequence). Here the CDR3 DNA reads TGTGCCAGCAGCCAAGACCAGGGGCTCTATGGCTACACCTTC. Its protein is CASSQDQGLYGYTF. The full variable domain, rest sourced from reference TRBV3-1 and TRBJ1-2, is DTAVSQTPKYLVTQMGNDKSIKCEQNLGHDTMYWYKQDSKKFLKIMFSYNNKELIINETVPNRFSPKSPDKAHLNLHINSLELGDSAVYFCASSQDQGLYGYTFGSGTRLTVV.

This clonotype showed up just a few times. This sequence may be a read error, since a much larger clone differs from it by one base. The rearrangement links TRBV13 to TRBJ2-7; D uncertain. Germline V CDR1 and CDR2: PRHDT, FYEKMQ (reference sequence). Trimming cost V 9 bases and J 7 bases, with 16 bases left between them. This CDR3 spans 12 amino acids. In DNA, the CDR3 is TGTGCCAGTAGGGCCCGCGACAATGAGCAGTACTTC. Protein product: CASRARDNEQYF.

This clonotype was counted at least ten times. This CDR3 reads CASTPGDGAFF. CDR3 nucleotides: TGTGCCAGTACTCCTGGGGATGGCGCTTTCTTT. The chain has TRBV19 and TRBJ1-1; D call uncertain. The CDR3 totals 11 residues. The V end lost 7 bases, the J end lost 11 bases, and 14 bases lay between the germline ends. The germline gives CDR1 LNHDA, CDR2 SQIVND (reference sequence). Full variable domain (rest looked up from reference TRBV19 and TRBJ1-1): DGGITQSPKYLFRKEGQNVTLSCEQNLNHDAMYWYRQDPGQGLRLIYYSQIVNDFQKGDIAEGYSVSREKKESFPLTVTSAQKNPTAFYLCASTPGDGAFFGQGTRLTVV.

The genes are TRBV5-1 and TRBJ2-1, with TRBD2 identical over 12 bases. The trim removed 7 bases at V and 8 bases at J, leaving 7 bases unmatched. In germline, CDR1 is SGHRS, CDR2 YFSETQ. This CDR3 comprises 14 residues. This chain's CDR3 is CASGASGGAHEQFF. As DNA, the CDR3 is TGCGCCAGCGGCGCTAGCGGGGGGGCCCATGAGCAGTTCTTC.

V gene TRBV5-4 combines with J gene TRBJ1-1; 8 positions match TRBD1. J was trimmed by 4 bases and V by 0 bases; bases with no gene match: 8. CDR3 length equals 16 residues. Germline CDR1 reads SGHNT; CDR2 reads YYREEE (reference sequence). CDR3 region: CASSLGSGGLFTEAFF. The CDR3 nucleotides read TGTGCCAGCAGCTTGGGATCAGGGGGCCTTTTCACTGAAGCTTTCTTT.